The text below deals with one TCR beta chain. Its antigen is undetermined. Regarding time point: week 23, last vaccination. One vaccine dose held 300 ug of mutant IDH1 20-mer peptide and came with topical imiquimod. Generated by immunoSEQ multiplex PCR, the TCRdb table keeps only in-frame clones and is missing some. The sample records about 55,000 clones, 80% being singletons. Germline CDR1 is SQVTM and CDR2 is ANQGSEA. There are 13 residues in the CDR3. After removal of 4 bases from V and 7 bases from J, the junction contained 6 bases not matched to a gene. This specimen comes from a study of a mutant IDH1 vaccine in newly diagnosed glioma. Whole-study context: Following radiotherapy alone, or alongside temozolomide cycles, vaccination was started after an interval of 4-6 weeks. Treated patients, approximately 60% male and roughly 40% female, averaged around 40 years of age.

Sequenced material: PBMCs, taken from a glioma patient whose treatment included an IDH1 peptide vaccine. The chain uses TRBV29-1 and TRBJ2-3; TRBD1 agrees at 9 bases. The sequence was collected from a man in his forties with glioma. CDR3 coding DNA: TGCAGCGTTGGAGGGACAGGGCAATATACGCAGTATTTT. This codes for CSVGGTGQYTQYF.